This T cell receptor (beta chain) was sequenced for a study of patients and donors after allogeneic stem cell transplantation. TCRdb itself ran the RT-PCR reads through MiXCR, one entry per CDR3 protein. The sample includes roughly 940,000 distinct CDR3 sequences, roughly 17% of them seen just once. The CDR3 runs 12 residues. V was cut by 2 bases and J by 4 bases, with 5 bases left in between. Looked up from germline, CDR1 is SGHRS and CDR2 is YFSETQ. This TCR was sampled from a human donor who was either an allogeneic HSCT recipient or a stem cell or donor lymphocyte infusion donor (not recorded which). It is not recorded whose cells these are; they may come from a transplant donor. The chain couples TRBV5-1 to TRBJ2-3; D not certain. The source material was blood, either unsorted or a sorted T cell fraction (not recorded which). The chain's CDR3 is CASSFQADTQYF. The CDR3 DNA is TGCGCCAGCAGCTTCCAGGCAGATACGCAGTATTTT.